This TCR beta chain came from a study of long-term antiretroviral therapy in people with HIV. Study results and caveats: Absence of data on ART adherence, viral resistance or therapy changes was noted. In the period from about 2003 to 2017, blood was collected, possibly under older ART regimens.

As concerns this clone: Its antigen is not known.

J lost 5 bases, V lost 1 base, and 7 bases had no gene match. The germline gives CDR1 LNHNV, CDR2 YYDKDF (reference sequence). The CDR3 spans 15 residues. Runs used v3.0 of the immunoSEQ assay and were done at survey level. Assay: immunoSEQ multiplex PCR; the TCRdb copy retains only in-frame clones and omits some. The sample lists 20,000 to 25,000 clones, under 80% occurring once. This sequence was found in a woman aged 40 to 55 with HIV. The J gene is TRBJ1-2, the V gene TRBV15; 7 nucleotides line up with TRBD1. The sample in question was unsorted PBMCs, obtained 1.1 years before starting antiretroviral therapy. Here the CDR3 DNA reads TGTGCCACCAGCAGAGGAGGGGGCGCGGAATATGGCTACACCTTC. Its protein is CATSRGGGAEYGYTF.